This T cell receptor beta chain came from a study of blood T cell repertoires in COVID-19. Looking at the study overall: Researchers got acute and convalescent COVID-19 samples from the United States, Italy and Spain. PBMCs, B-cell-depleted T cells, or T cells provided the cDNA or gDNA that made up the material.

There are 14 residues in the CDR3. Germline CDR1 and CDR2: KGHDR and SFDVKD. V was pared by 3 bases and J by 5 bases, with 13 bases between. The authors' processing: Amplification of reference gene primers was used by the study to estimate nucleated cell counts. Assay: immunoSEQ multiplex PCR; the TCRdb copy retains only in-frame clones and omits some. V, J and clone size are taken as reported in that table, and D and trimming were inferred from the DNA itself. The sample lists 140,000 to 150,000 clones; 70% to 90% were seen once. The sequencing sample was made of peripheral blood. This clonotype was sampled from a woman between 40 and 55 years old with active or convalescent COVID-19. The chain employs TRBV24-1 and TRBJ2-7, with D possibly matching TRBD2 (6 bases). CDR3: CATSDAGTRDEQYF. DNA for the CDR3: TGTGCCACCAGTGATGCAGGGACTCGCGACGAGCAGTACTTC.